The present T cell receptor (beta chain) was sequenced within a study of technical replicates of blood from several donors. TCRdb keeps only in-frame clones here, not all; method: immunoSEQ multiplex PCR. Of about 69,000 clones listed, about 90% are singletons. The CDR3 runs 15 residues. Trimming removed 2 bases from V and 4 bases from J, with 14 bases in between. Germline V gives CDR1 ENHRY, CDR2 SYGVKD. The source is a human donor in good health. Some clones in this sample may be carry-over from other donors' samples. Source material: PBMCs. The gene calls are TRBV10-3 and TRBJ1-2, with D unclear. The CDR3 sequence is CAISEEGKGLYGYTF. The CDR3 coding sequence is TGTGCCATCAGTGAGGAGGGTAAGGGCCTCTATGGCTACACCTTC.